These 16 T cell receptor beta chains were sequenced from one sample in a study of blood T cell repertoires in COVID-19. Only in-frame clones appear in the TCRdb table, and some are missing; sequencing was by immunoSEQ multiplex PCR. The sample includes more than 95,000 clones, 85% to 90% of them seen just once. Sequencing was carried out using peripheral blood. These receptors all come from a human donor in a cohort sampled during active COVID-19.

In DNA, the CDR3 is TGTGCCAGCAGCCCGGGGGGACCCAGCGGCTACACCTTC. Translating it yields CASSPGGPSGYTF. The rearrangement links TRBV2 to TRBJ1-2; D possibly corresponds to TRBD1 (5 bases). The CDR3 extends over 13 amino acids. Germline-derived CDR1 and CDR2 are SNHLY and FYNNEI. Trimming left V 6 bases short and J 8 bases short, with 16 bases between.

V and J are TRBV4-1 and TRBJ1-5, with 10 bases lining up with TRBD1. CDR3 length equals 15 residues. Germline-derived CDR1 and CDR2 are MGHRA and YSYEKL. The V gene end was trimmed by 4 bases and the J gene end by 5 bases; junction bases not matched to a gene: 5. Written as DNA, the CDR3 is TGCGCCAGCAGCCGGGGGGGACAGGGGCATCAGCCCCAGCATTTT. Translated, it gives CASSRGGQGHQPQHF.

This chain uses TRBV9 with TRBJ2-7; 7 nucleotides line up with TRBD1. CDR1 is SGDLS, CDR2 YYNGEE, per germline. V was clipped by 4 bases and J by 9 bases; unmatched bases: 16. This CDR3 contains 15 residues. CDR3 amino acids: CASSPGTVSGARQYF. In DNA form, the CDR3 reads TGTGCCAGCAGCCCTGGGACAGTGAGTGGGGCGCGGCAGTACTTC.

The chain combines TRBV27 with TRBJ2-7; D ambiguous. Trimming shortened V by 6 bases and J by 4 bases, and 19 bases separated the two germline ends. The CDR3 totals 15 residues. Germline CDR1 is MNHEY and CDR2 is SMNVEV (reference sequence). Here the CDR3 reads CASSLGRSPIYEQYF. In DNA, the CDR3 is TGTGCCAGCAGCCTAGGAAGATCCCCAATTTACGAGCAGTACTTC.

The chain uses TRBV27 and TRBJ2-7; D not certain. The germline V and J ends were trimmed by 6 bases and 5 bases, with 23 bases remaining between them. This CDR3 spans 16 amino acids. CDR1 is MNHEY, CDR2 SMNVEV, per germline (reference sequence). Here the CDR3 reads CASSSPGYRAGHEQYF. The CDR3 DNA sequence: TGTGCCAGCAGCTCGCCCGGGTACCGAGCCGGCCACGAGCAGTACTTC.

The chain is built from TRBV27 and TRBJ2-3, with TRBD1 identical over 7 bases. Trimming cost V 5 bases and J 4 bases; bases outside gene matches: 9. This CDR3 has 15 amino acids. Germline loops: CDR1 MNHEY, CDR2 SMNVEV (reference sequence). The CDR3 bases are TGTGCCAGCAGTAAGACAGGGTCGGTTGCAGATACGCAGTATTTT. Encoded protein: CASSKTGSVADTQYF.

The CDR3 sequence: CASSLAPRTFAGELFF. CDR3 nucleotide sequence: TGCGCCAGCAGCTTGGCCCCCCGGACATTTGCCGGGGAGCTGTTTTTT. J is TRBJ2-2 and V is TRBV5-1; D is perhaps TRBD1 (5 bases). Deletions cut 0 bases from V and 6 bases from J, with 15 bases between. The CDR3 contains 16 residues. The germline CDR1 and CDR2 sequences are SGHRS and YFSETQ.

CDR3 coding DNA: TGTGCCAGCAGGGGGGGGTGCGGTGGCTACACCTTC. Translation gives CASRGGCGGYTF. The rearrangement links TRBV2 to TRBJ1-2; TRBD1 is a possible D gene (5 bases). Germline-derived CDR1 and CDR2 are SNHLY and FYNNEI. The CDR3 consists of 12 residues. V lost 6 bases and J lost 7, with 12 bases in between. Variable domain in full (rest from reference TRBV2 and TRBJ1-2): EPEVTQTPSHQVTQMGQEVILRCVPISNHLYFYWYRQILGQKVEFLVSFYNNEISEKSEIFDDQFSVERPDGSNFTLKIRSTKLEDSAMYFCASRGGCGGYTFGSGTRLTVV.

CDR3 sequence: CASSFDRDTEAFF. As DNA, the CDR3 is TGCGCCAGCAGCTTCGACAGGGACACTGAAGCTTTCTTT. The chain combines TRBV5-1 with TRBJ1-1; TRBD1 agrees at 7 bases. Germline V CDR1 and CDR2: SGHRS, YFSETQ. CDR3 size: 13 residues. The V and J ends lost 2 bases and 3 bases, in that order; junction bases with no gene match: 1.

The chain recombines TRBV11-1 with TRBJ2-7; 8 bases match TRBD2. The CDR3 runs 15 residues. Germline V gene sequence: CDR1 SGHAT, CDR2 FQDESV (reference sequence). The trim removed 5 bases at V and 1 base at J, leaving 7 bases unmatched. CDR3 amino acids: CASSVGTRTSYEQYF. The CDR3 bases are TGTGCCAGCAGCGTTGGGACTAGGACTTCCTACGAGCAGTACTTC.

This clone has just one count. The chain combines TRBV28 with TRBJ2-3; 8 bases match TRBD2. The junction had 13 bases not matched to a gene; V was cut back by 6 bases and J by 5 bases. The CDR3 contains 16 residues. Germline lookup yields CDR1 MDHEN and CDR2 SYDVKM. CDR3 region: CASSYSGISRGDTQYF. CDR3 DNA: TGTGCCAGCAGCTATAGCGGGATCTCGCGAGGAGATACGCAGTATTTT.

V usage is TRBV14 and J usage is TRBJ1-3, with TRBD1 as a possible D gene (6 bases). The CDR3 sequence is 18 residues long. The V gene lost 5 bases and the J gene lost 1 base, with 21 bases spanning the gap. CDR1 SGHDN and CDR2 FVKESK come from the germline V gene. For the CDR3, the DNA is TGTGCCAGCAGCTTACTTAAAGGGAAAAGGGGGTCTGGAAACACCATATATTTT. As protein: CASSLLKGKRGSGNTIYF.

The DNA of the CDR3 is TGTGCCAGCAGCTTGGCCGTTAGCGGGAGGTGGACCTACGAGCAGTACTTC. Its protein is CASSLAVSGRWTYEQYF. The rearrangement links TRBV5-5 to TRBJ2-7; 10 nucleotides line up with TRBD2. After removal of 0 bases from V and 2 bases from J, the junction contained 8 bases not matched to a gene. The germline CDR1 and CDR2 sequences are SGHKS and YYEKEE (reference sequence). CDR3 length: 17 residues. Based on the CDR3 plus reference TRBV5-5 and TRBJ2-7, the full variable domain is DAGVTQSPTHLIKTRGQQVTLRCSPISGHKSVSWYQQVLGQGPQFIFQYYEKEERGRGNFPDRFSARQFPNYSSELNVNALLLGDSALYLCASSLAVSGRWTYEQYFGPGTRLTVT.

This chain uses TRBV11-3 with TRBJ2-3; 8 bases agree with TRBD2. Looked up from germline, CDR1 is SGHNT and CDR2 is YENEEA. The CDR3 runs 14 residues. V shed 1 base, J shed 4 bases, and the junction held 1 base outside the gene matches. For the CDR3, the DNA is TGTGCCAGCAGCTTAGGCGGGGGGCCAGATACGCAGTATTTT. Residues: CASSLGGGPDTQYF.

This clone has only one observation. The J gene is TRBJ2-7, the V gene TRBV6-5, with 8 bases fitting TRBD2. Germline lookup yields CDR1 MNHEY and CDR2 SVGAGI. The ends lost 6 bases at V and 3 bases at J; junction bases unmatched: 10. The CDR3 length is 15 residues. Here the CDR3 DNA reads TGTGCCAGCAGCCCCGTCAGCGGGGGACGCTACGAGCAGTACTTC. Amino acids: CASSPVSGGRYEQYF.

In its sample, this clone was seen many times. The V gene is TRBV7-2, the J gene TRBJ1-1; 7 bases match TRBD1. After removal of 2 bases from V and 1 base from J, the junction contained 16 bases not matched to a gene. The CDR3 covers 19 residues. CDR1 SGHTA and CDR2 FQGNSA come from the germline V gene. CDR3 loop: CASSLNPFLTGRGNTEAFF. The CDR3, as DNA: TGTGCCAGCAGCTTAAACCCTTTCCTGACAGGGAGAGGGAACACTGAAGCTTTCTTT.